A selection of T cell receptor beta chains follows, all from one sample in a study of T cell responses to AZD1222 COVID-19 vaccine. The protocol was immunoSEQ multiplex PCR, while the TCRdb copy is restricted to in-frame clones and leaves out a portion. This table has around 67,000 clones, less than 90% appearing once. The sample consisted of peripheral blood, taken on day 0 of AZD1222 vaccination. The receptors shown here come from an adult in good health. CDR3s include the opening cysteine and the closing phenylalanine or tryptophan. Fields, in order: CDR3 length, V gene, J gene, CDR3 protein.

>13|TRBV7-2|TRBJ2-4
CASSKGLAGIQYF
>13|TRBV28|TRBJ2-7
CATESLFYYEQYF
>11|TRBV5-6|TRBJ2-1
CASSLTYEQFF
>13|TRBV28|TRBJ2-3
CASSSGVTDTQYF
>13|TRBV6-1|TRBJ1-1
CASSEAGNTEAFF
>15|TRBV6-2/TRBV6-3|TRBJ1-5
CASSYLDVSNQPQHF
>16|TRBV10-3|TRBJ2-1
CAISEGGLAGPNEQFF
>13|TRBV7-9|TRBJ1-2
CASSPPWVYGYTF
>11|TRBV18|TRBJ1-3
CASSPGNTIYF
>16|TRBV27|TRBJ1-4
CASRKLRFGPNEKLFF
>15|TRBV30|TRBJ1-1
CAWSKRAGRFRAAFF
>13|TRBV5-1|TRBJ2-2
CASSPHGTGELFF
>15|TRBV5-8|TRBJ1-5
CASSRTGGSLQPQHF